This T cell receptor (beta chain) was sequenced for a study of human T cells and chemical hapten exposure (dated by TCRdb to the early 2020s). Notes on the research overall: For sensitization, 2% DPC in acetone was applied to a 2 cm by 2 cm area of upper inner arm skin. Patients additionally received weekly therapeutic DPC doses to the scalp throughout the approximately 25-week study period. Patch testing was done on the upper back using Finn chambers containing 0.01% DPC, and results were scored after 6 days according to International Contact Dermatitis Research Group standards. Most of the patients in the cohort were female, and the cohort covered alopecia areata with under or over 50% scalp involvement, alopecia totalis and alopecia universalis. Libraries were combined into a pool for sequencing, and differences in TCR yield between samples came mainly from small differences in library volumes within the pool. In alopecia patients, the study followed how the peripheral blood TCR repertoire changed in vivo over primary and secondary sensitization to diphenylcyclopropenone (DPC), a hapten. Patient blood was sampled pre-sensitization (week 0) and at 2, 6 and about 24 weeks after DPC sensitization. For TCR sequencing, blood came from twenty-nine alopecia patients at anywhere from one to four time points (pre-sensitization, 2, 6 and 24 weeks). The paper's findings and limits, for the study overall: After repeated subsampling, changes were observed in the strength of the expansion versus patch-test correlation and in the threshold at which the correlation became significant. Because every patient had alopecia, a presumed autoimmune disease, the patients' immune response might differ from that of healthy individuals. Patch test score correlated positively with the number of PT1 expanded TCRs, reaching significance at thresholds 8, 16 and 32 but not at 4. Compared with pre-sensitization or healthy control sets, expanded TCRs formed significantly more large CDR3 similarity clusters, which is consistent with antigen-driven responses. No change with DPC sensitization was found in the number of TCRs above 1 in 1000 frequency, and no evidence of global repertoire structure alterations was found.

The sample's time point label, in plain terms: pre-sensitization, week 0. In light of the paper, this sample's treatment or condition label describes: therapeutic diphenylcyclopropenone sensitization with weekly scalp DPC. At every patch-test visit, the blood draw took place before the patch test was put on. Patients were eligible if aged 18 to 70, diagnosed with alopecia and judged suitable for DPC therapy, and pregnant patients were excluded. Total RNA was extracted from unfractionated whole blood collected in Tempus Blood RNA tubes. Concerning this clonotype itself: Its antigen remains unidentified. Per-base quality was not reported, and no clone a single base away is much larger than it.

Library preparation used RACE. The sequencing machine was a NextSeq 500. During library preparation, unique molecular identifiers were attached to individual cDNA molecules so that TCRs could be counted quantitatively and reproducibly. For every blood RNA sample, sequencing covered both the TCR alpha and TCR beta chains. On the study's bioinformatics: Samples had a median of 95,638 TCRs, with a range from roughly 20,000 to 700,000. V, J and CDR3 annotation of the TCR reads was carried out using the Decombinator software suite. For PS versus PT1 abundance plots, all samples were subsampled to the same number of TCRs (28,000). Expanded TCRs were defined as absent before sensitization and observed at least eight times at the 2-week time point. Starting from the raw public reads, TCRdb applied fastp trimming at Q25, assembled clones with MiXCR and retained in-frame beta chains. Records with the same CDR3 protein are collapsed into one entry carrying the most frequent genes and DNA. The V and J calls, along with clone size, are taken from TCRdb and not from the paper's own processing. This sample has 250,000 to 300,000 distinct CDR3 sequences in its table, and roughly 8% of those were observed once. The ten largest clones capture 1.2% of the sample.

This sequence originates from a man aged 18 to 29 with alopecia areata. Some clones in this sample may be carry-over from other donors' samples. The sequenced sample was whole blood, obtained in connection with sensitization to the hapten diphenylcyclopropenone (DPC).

In nucleotide form, the sequence is TGTGCCAGCAGGCCCCGTCTTATCCTTCCCGGGGAGCTGTTTTTT. The translation is CASRPRLILPGELFF. The sequence joins TRBV7-9 to TRBJ2-2, with the D segment identity uncertain. The CDR3 measures 15 amino acids from cysteine to phenylalanine. Only the CDR3 portion is preserved as DNA: 45 bases, with reading frame beginning at the first base. As encoded in the germline V gene (reference sequence), CDR1 is SEHNR while CDR2 is FQNEAQ. Deletion took 6 bases off V and 6 bases off J, with a span of 17 bases between the germline ends.